Following are 16 T cell receptor beta chains from one sample sequenced in a study of blood T cell repertoires in COVID-19. Assay used: immunoSEQ multiplex PCR; TCRdb lists only in-frame clones, some missing. The repertoire holds 200,000 or so clones, with less than 90% as singletons. The sequenced sample was peripheral blood. The receptors were sampled from a man between 65 and 85 years old with active or convalescent COVID-19.

This chain joins TRBV10-3 and TRBJ1-2, with 9 bases identical to TRBD1. The CDR3 length is 15 residues. The V segment lost 6 bases and the J segment 5 bases; nucleotides outside the gene matches: 10. Per germline, CDR1 ENHRY and CDR2 SYGVKD. CDR3 in DNA: TGTGCCATCAGGAGAGTGACAGGGGGTCAATATGGCTACACCTTC. Translation: CAIRRVTGGQYGYTF.

The J gene is TRBJ2-5, the V gene TRBV29-1, with TRBD2 matching over 12 bases. The V and J ends lost 5 bases and 4 bases, in that order; junction bases with no gene match: 20. Germline V gene lookup returns CDR1 SQVTM and CDR2 ANQGSEA. This CDR3 has 19 residues. The CDR3 nucleotides read TGCAGCGTTCCATTGGTTGGGCTAGCGGGGGGGCTCCGAAGAGAGACCCAGTACTTC. Translation gives CSVPLVGLAGGLRRETQYF.

J is TRBJ1-1 and V is TRBV5-1; 10 positions agree with TRBD1. This CDR3 has 15 residues. Trimming took 2 bases from V and 6 from J; bases not matched to a gene: 7. In germline, CDR1 is SGHRS, CDR2 YFSETQ. CDR3 protein: CASSFGQGGLSEAFF. The DNA for the CDR3 is TGCGCCAGCAGCTTCGGACAGGGGGGTTTGTCTGAAGCTTTCTTT.

The chain links TRBV27 to TRBJ1-5; no definite D call. The germline V and J ends were trimmed by 3 bases and 6 bases, with 12 bases remaining between them. The CDR3 has 14 amino acids. Per germline, CDR1 MNHEY and CDR2 SMNVEV (reference sequence). The CDR3 DNA follows: TGTGCCAGCAGTTTTAGTAGTCGGGGTCAGCCCCAGCATTTT. This sequence encodes CASSFSSRGQPQHF.

This rearrangement joins TRBV3-1 (or the pseudogene TRBV3-2) to TRBJ2-5, with D maybe TRBD2 (6 bases). This CDR3 comprises 18 residues. Germline-derived CDR1 and CDR2 are LGHDT and YNNKEL (reference sequence). Trimming left V 5 bases short and J 4 bases short, with 26 bases between. In nucleotides, the CDR3 is TGTGCCAGCAGCTCAACTTTTTTCCGGACAAGGGGAGGAGAGACCCAGTACTTC. Amino acids: CASSSTFFRTRGGETQYF.

This clone was detected only a few times. The chain combines TRBV6-6 with TRBJ1-6; 9 nucleotides align to TRBD1. The CDR3 totals 13 residues. V gave up 9 bases and J gave up 9 bases; unmatched junction bases: 6. Germline assignment: CDR1 MNHNY and CDR2 SVGAGI (reference sequence). CDR3 in amino acids: CASSGTGTSPLHF. The CDR3 bases are TGTGCCAGTTCCGGGACAGGGACTTCACCCCTCCACTTT.

The J gene is TRBJ1-5, the V gene TRBV6-2 or TRBV6-3; tentative D call: TRBD1 (6 bases). Germline CDR1 and CDR2: MNHEY and SVGEGT. The CDR3 is made up of 17 amino acids. Trimming removed 2 bases from V and 3 bases from J, with 17 bases in between. The CDR3 DNA is TGTGCCAGCAGTTACGGGGCAGGGGCGCGATTCAATCAGCCCCAGCATTTT. It translates to CASSYGAGARFNQPQHF.

The rearrangement uses TRBV4-3 and TRBJ2-3, with D possibly TRBD1 on 6 matching bases. Germline-derived CDR1 and CDR2 are LGHNA and YSLEER. The CDR3 is 15 amino acids. V was pared by 1 base and J by 2 bases, with 10 bases between. CDR3 nucleotides: TGCGCCAGCAGCCAAGCCTGGGACAACACAGATACGCAGTATTTT. This translates into CASSQAWDNTDTQYF.

The chain links TRBV5-1 to TRBJ2-2, with a tentative D call TRBD1 (6 bases). This CDR3 has 16 residues. Germline V gene lookup returns CDR1 SGHRS and CDR2 YFSETQ. Trimming removed 4 bases from V and 5 bases from J, with 18 bases in between. DNA of the CDR3: TGCGCCAGCAGCCACAACCAGGGGTGGCGGACCGGGGAGCTGTTTTTT. Protein sequence: CASSHNQGWRTGELFF.

This chain connects TRBV5-4 to TRBJ2-3, with 7 bases lining up with TRBD2. There are 16 residues in the CDR3. V dropped 0 bases and J dropped 1; count of bases not matched to a gene: 5. The germline CDR1 and CDR2 sequences are SGHNT and YYREEE (reference sequence). Here the CDR3 reads CASSLVGGGGTDTQYF. CDR3 sequence (DNA): TGTGCCAGCAGCTTGGTAGGCGGGGGAGGCACAGATACGCAGTATTTT.

This sequence joins TRBV4-3 and TRBJ1-2, with unresolved D. The germline gives CDR1 LGHNA, CDR2 YSLEER. There are 15 residues in the CDR3. Trimming removed 0 bases at V and 4 bases at J, with 12 bases between. This CDR3 is CASSQEGGSGYGYTF. As DNA, the CDR3 is TGCGCCAGCAGCCAAGAAGGCGGGTCGGGCTATGGCTACACCTTC.

The chain has TRBV10-3 and TRBJ2-5, with TRBD1 matching over 7 bases. V shed 6 bases and J 4 bases; nucleotides not matched to a gene: 11. The germline V gene encodes CDR1 ENHRY and CDR2 SYGVKD. The CDR3 runs to 15 residues. CDR3 in amino acids: CAIRSDRVKRETQYF. The CDR3 bases are TGTGCCATCAGGAGCGACAGGGTAAAAAGAGAGACCCAGTACTTC.

The genes are TRBV9 and TRBJ1-1, with no clear D. CDR3 length equals 13 residues. The germline V and J ends were trimmed by 0 bases and 6 bases, with 9 bases remaining between them. From germline, CDR1 is SGDLS and CDR2 YYNGEE. CDR3 in DNA: TGTGCCAGCAGCGTAGCGGCAGGTCCTGAAGCTTTCTTT. Translated: CASSVAAGPEAFF.

This sequence joins TRBV7-6 and TRBJ1-4, with D possibly being TRBD1 (6 bases). Looked up from germline, CDR1 is SGHVS and CDR2 is FNYEAQ. V lost 5 bases, J lost 2 bases, and 12 bases lay in between. This CDR3 is built from 15 residues. In DNA, the CDR3 is TGTGCCAGCAGCCGGGCGGGGGCGACTAATGAAAAACTGTTTTTT. It codes for CASSRAGATNEKLFF.

V usage is TRBV27 and J usage is TRBJ1-1; D is undetermined. V was clipped by 3 bases and J by 1 base, with 6 bases between them. The CDR3 covers 13 residues. Looked up from germline, CDR1 is MNHEY and CDR2 is SMNVEV (reference sequence). This CDR3 reads CASSFGGNTEAFF. CDR3 sequence (DNA): TGTGCCAGCAGTTTCGGCGGGAACACTGAAGCTTTCTTT.

V and J are TRBV4-1 and TRBJ2-5, with 12 bases identical to TRBD2. V shed 1 base, J shed 5 bases, and the junction held 14 bases outside the gene matches. The CDR3 totals 19 residues. Germline V gene data show CDR1 as MGHRA and CDR2 as YSYEKL. DNA for the CDR3: TGCGCCAGCAGCCAAGTCCGGCTAGCGGGAGGGCCGGGTATGGAGACCCAGTACTTC. It yields the protein CASSQVRLAGGPGMETQYF.